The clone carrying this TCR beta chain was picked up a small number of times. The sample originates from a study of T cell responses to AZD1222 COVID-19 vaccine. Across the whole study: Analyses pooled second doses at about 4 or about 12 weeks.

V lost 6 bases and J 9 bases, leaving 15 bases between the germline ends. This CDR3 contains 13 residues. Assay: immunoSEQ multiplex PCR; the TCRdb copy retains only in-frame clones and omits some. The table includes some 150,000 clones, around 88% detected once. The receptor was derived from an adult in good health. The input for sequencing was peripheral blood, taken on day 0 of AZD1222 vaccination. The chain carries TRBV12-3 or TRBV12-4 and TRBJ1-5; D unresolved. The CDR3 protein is CASSQGPGRPQHF. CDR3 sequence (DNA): TGTGCCAGCAGCCAAGGACCCGGGAGGCCCCAGCATTTT.